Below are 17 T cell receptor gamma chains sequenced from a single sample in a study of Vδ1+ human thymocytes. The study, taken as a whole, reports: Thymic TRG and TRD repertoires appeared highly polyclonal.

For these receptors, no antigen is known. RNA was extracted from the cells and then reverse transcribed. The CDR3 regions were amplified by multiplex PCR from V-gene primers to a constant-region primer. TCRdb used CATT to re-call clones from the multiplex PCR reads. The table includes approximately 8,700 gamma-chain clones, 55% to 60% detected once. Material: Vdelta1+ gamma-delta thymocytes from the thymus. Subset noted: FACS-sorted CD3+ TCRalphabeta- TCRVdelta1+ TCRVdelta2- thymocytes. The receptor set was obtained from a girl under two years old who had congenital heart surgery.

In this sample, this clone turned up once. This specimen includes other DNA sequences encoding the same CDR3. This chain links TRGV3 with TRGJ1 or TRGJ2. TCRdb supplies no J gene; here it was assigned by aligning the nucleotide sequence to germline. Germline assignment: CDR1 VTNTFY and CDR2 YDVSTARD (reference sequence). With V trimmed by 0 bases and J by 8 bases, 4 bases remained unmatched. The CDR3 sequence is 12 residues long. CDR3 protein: CATWDRPHKKLF. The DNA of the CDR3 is TGTGCCACCTGGGACAGGCCGCATAAGAAACTCTTT.

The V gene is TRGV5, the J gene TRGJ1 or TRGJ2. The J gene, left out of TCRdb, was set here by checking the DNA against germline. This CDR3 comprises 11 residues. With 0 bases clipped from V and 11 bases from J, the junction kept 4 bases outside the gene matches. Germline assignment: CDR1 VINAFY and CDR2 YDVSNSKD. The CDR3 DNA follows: TGTGCCACCTGGGACAGGATGGAGAAACTCTTT. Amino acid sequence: CATWDRMEKLF.

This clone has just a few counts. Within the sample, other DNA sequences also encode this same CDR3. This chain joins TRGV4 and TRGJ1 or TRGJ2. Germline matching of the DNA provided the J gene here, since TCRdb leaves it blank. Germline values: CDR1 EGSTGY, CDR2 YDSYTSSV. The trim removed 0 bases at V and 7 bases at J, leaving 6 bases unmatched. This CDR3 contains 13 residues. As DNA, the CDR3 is TGTGCCACCTGGGATGGGCCGGGGTATAAGAAACTCTTT. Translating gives CATWDGPGYKKLF.

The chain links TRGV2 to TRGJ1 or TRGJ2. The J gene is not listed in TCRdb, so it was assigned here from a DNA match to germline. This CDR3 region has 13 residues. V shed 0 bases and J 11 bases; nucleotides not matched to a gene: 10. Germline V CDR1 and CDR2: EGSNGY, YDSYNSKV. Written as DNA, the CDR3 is TGTGCCACCTGGGACGGGCCCATACAGGAGAAACTCTTT. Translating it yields CATWDGPIQEKLF.

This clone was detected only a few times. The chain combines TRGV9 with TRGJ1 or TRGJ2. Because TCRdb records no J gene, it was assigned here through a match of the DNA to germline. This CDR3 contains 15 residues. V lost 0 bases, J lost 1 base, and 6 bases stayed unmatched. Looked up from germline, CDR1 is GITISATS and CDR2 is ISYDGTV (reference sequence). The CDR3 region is CALWEVPSNYYKKLF. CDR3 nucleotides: TGTGCCTTGTGGGAGGTGCCGAGCAATTATTATAAGAAACTCTTT.

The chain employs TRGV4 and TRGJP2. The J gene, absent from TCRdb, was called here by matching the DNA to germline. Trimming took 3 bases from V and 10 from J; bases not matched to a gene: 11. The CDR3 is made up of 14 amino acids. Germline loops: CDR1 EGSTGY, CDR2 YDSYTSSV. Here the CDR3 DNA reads TGTGCCACCTGGGATTTCAGGGTATTTTGGATCAAGACGTTT. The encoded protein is CATWDFRVFWIKTF.

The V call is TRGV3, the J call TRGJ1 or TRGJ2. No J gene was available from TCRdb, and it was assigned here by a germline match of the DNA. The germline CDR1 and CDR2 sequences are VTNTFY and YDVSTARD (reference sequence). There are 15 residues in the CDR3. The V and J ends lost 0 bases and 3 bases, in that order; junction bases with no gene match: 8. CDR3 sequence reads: CATWDRHKVYYKKLF. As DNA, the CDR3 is TGTGCCACCTGGGACAGGCACAAGGTTTATTATAAGAAACTCTTT.

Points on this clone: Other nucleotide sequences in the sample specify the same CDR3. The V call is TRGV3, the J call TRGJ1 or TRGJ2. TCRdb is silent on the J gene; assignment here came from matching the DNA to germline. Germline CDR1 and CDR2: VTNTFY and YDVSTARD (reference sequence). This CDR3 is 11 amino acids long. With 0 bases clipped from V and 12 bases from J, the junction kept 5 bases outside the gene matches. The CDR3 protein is CATWDRRAKLF. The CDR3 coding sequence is TGTGCCACCTGGGACAGGCGGGCGAAACTCTTT.

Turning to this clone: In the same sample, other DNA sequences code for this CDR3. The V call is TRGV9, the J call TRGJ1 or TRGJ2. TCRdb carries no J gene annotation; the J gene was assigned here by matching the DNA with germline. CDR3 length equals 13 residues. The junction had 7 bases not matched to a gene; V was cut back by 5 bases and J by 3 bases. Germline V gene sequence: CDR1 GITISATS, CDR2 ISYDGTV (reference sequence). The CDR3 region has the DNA TGTGCCTTGTGGGGGGGCCCTTATTATAAGAAACTCTTT. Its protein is CALWGGPYYKKLF.

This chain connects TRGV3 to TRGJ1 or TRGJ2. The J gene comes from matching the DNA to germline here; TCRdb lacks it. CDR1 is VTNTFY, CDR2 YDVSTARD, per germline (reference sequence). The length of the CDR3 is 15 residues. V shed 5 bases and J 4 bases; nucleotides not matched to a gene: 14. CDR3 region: CATWAKAGEYYKKLF. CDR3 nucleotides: TGTGCCACCTGGGCTAAGGCGGGGGAGTATTATAAGAAACTCTTT.

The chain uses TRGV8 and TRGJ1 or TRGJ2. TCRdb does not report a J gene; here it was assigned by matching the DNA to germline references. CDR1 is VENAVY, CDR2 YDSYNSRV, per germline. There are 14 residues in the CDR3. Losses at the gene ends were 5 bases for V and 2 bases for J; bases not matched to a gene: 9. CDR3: CATWVPSDYYKKLF. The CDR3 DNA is TGTGCCACCTGGGTACCCAGCGATTATTATAAGAAACTCTTT.

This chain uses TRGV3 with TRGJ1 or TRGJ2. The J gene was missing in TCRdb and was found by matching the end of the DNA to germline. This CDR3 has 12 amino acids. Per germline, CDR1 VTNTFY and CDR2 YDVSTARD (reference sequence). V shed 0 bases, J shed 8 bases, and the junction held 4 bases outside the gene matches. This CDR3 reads CATWDRTNKKLF. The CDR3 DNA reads TGTGCCACCTGGGACAGGACTAATAAGAAACTCTTT.

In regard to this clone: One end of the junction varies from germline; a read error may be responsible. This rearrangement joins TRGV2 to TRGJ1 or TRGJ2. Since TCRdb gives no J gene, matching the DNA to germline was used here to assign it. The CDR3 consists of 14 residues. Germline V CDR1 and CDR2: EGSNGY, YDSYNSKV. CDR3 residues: CATRDGPMGYKKLF. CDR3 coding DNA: TGTGCCACCCGGGACGGCCCAATGGGGTATAAGAAACTCTTT.

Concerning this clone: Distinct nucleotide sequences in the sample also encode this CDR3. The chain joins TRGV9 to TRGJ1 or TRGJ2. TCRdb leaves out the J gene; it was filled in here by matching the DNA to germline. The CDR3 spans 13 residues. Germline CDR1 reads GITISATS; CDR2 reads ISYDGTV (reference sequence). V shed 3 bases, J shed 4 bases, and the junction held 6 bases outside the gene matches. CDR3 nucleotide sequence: TGTGCCTTGTGGGAGCCCCCCTATTATAAGAAACTCTTT. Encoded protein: CALWEPPYYKKLF.

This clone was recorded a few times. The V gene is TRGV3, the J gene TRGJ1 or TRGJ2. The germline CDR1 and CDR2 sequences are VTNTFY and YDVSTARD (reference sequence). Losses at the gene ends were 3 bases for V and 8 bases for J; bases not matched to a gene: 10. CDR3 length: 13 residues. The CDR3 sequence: CATWDLLGNKKLF. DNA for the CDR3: TGTGCCACCTGGGACCTTCTCGGGAATAAGAAACTCTTT.

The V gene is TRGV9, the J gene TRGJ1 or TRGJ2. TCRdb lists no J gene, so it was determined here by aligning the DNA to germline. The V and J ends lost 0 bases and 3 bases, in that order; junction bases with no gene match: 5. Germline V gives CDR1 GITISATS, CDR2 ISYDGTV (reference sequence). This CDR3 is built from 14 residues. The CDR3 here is CALWEVQGYYKKLF. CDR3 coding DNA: TGTGCCTTGTGGGAGGTGCAGGGTTATTATAAGAAACTCTTT.

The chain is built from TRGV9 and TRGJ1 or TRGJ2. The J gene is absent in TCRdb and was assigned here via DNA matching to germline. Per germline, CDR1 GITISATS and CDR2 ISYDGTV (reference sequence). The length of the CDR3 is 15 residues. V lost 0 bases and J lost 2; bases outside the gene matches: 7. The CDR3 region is CALWEVRGYYYKKLF. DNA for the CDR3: TGTGCCTTGTGGGAGGTGCGGGGATATTATTATAAGAAACTCTTT.